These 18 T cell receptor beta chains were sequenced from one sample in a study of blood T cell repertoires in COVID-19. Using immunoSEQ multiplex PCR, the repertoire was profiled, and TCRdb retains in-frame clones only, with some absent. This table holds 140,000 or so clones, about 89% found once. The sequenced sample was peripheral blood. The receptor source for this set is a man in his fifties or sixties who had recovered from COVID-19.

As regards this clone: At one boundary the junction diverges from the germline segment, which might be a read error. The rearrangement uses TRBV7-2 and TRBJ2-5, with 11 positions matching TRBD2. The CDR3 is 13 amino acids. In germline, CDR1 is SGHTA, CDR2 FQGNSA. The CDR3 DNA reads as TGTGCCAGCAGCTTAGGACTAGCGGGGCTTGGGAACTTC. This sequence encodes CASSLGLAGLGNF. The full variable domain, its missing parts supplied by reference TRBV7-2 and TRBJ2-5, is GAGVSQSPSNKVTEKGKDVELRCDPISGHTALYWYRQSLGQGLEFLIYFQGNSAPDKSGLPSDRFSAERTGGSVSTLTIQRTQQEDSAVYLCASSLGLAGLGNFGPGTRLLVL.

Written as DNA, the CDR3 is TGTGCCAGCAGAGCATCGACAGTTTTCAGGGGCAATCAGCCCCAGCATTTT. Protein sequence: CASRASTVFRGNQPQHF. The chain is built from TRBV27 and TRBJ1-5; D possibly corresponds to TRBD1 (5 bases). This CDR3 region has 17 residues. V lost 6 bases and J 2 bases, leaving 20 bases between the germline ends. The germline V gene has CDR1 MNHEY and CDR2 SMNVEV (reference sequence).

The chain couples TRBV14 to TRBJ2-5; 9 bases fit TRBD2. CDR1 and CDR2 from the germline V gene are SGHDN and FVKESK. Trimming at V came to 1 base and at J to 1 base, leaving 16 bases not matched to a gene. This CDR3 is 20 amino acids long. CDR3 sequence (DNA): TGTGCCAGCAGCCAAGTTCGTAGGACTAGCGTCCGGCGGGGCCAAGAGACCCAGTACTTC. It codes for CASSQVRRTSVRRGQETQYF. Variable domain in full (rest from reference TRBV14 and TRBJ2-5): EAGVTQFPSHSVIEKGQTVTLRCDPISGHDNLYWYRRVMGKEIKFLLHFVKESKQDESGMPNNRFLAERTGGTYSTLKVQPAELEDSGVYFCASSQVRRTSVRRGQETQYFGPGTRLLVL.

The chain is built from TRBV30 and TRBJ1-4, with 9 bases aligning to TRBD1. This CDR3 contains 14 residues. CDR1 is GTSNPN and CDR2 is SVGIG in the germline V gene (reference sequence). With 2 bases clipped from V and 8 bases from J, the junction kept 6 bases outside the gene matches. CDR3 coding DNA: TGTGCCTGGAGTCATGGGACAGGGAGAGAAAAACTGTTTTTT. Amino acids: CAWSHGTGREKLFF. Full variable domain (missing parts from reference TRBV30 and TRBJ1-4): SQTIHQWPATLVQPVGSPLSLECTVEGTSNPNLYWYRQAAGRGLQLLFYSVGIGQISSEVPQNLSASRPQDRQFILSSKKLLLSDSGFYLCAWSHGTGREKLFFGSGTQLSVL.

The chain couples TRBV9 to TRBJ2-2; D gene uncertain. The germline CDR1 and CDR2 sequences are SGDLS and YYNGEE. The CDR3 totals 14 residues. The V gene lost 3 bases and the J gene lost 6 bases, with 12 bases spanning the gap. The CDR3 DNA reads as TGTGCCAGCAGCGCTGACACGGTCGCCGGGGAGCTGTTTTTT. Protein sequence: CASSADTVAGELFF.

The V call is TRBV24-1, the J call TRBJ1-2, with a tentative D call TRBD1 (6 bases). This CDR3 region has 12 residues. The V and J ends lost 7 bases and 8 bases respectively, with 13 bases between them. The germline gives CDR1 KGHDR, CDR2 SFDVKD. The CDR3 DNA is TGTGCCACCAGCGAGACAGGACAGGGCTACACCTTC. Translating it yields CATSETGQGYTF.

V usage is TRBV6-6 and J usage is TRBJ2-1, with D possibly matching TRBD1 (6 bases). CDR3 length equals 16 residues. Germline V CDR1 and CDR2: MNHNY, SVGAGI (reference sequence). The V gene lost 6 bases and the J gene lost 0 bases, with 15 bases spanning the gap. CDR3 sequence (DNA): TGTGCCAGCAGAGATCCGGGACACAGCTCCTACAATGAGCAGTTCTTC. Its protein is CASRDPGHSSYNEQFF.

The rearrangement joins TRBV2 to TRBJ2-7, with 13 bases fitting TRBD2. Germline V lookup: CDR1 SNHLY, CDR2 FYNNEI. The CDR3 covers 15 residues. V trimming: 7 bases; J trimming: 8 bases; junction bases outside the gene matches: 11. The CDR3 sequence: CASNGLAGAYWQQYF. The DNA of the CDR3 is TGTGCCAGCAATGGACTAGCGGGGGCCTACTGGCAGCAGTACTTC.

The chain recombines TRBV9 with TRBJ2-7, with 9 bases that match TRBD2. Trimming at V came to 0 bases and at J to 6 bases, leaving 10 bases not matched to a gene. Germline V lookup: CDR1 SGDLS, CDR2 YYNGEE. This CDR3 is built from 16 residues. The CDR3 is CASSVGGAGGFGEQYF. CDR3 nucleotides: TGTGCCAGCAGCGTAGGGGGAGCGGGGGGCTTCGGCGAGCAGTACTTC.

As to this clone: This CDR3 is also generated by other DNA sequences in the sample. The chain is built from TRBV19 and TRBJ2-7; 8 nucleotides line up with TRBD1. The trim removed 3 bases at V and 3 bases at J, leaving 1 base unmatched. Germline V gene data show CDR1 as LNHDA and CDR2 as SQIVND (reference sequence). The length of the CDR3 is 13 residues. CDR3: CASSIGQGYEQYF. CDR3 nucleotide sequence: TGTGCCAGTAGTATCGGACAGGGCTACGAGCAGTACTTC.

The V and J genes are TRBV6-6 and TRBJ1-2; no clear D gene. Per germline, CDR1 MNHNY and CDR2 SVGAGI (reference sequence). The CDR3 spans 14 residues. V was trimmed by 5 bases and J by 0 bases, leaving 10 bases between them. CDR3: CASSPTGTNYGYTF. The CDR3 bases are TGTGCCAGCAGTCCGACCGGGACTAACTATGGCTACACCTTC.

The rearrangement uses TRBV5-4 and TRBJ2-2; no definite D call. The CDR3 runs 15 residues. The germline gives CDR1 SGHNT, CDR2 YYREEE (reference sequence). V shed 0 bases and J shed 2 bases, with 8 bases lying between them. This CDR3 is CASSLESGNTGELFF. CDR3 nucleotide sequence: TGTGCCAGCAGCTTGGAATCAGGAAACACCGGGGAGCTGTTTTTT.

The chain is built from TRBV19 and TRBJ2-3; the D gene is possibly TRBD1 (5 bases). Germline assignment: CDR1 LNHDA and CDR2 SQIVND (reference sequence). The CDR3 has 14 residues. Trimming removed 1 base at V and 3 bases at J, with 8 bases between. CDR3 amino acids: CASSIVPGTDTQYF. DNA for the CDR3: TGTGCCAGTAGTATAGTTCCAGGGACAGATACGCAGTATTTT.

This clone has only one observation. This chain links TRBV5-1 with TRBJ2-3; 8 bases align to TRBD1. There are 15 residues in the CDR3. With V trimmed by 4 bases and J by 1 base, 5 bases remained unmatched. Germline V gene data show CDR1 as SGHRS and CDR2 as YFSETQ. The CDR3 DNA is TGCGCCAGCAGCCTGGACAGGGCTCGCACAGATACGCAGTATTTT. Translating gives CASSLDRARTDTQYF.

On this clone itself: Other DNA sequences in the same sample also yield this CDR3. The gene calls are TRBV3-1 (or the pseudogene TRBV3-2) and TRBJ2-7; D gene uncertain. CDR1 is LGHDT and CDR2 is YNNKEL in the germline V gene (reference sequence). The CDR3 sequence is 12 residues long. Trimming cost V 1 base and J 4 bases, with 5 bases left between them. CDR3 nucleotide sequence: TGTGCCAGCAGCCAAGCCCGTTACGAGCAGTACTTC. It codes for CASSQARYEQYF.

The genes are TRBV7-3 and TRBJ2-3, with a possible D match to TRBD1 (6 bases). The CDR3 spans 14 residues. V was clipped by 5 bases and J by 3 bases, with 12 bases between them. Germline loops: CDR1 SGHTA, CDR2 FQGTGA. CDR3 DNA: TGTGCCAGCAGCCTAGGGGGTAGAACAGATACGCAGTATTTT. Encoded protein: CASSLGGRTDTQYF. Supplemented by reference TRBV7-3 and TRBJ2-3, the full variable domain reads GAGVSQTPSNKVTEKGKYVELRCDPISGHTALYWYRQSLGQGPEFLIYFQGTGAADDSGLPNDRFFAVRPEGSVSTLKIQRTERGDSAVYLCASSLGGRTDTQYFGPGTRLTVL.

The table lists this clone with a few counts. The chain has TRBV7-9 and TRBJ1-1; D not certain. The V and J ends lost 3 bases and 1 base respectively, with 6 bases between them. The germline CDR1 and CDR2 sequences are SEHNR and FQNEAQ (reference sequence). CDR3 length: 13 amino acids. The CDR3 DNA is TGTGCCAGCAGCTTCGCGGAGAACACTGAAGCTTTCTTT. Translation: CASSFAENTEAFF.

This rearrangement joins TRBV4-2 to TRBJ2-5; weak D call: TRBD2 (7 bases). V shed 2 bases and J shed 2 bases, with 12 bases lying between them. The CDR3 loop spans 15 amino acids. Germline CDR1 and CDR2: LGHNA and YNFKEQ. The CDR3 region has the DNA TGTGCCAGCAGCCAATTCGGGGGGCTACAAGAGACCCAGTACTTC. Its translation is CASSQFGGLQETQYF.